Below, one T cell receptor (beta chain) is given with its context. Its antigen is undetermined. This sample was included in a study of cytomegalovirus exposure and HLA in healthy donors. General study points: The investigators catalogued 164 TCR beta chains as cytomegalovirus-associated.

The table came from immunoSEQ multiplex PCR; TCRdb's copy has only in-frame clones and leaves some out. Here the sample spans more than 85,000 clones, around 83% being singletons. CDR1 and CDR2 (germline): MNHEY, SVGAGI. The CDR3 sequence is 15 residues long. V shed 2 bases and J 3 bases; nucleotides not matched to a gene: 5. The chain couples TRBV6-5 to TRBJ2-7, with TRBD2 matching over 9 bases. Source material: PBMCs. The receptor was derived from a woman aged 18 to 35 in good health and CMV-seropositive. The CDR3 loop is CASSYTSGSYYEQYF. The CDR3 DNA reads as TGTGCCAGCAGTTACACTAGCGGGTCTTACTACGAGCAGTACTTC.